This entry lists 29 T cell receptor beta chains sequenced from one sample in a study of shared clonotypes between healthy human individuals. This table comes from immunoSEQ multiplex PCR, and its TCRdb copy is limited to in-frame clones, with some not included. The data show about 1.4 million clones, around 97% seen once. The source material was naive CD4+ T cells sorted from blood. The subset was: CD45RA+ positively selected. These receptors were obtained from a man between 25 and 39 years old in good health.

This chain joins TRBV28 and TRBJ1-3; no clear D. The V end was cut by 3 bases, the J end by 7 bases, with 4 bases between. The CDR3 covers 11 residues. CDR1 MDHEN and CDR2 SYDVKM come from the germline V gene. CDR3 sequence reads: CASSFRNTIYF. The CDR3 DNA sequence: TGTGCCAGCAGTTTTCGGAACACCATATATTTT.

The CDR3 nucleotides are TGTGCCAGCAGTTCACTAGCGGGAGCATTGGAGACCCAGTACTTC. Translated, it gives CASSSLAGALETQYF. The chain couples TRBV6-5 to TRBJ2-5; 11 nucleotides line up with TRBD2. The CDR3 runs to 15 residues. Germline V gene lookup returns CDR1 MNHEY and CDR2 SVGAGI. The trim removed 4 bases at V and 5 bases at J, leaving 6 bases unmatched.

The chain recombines TRBV7-9 with TRBJ1-5; D remains unclear. Germline CDR1 SEHNR, CDR2 FQNEAQ (reference sequence). The CDR3 sequence is 14 residues long. V was trimmed by 5 bases and J by 0 bases, leaving 8 bases between them. Here the CDR3 reads CASSLLHSNQPQHF. Written as DNA, the CDR3 is TGTGCCAGCAGCCTCCTACATAGCAATCAGCCCCAGCATTTT. Full variable domain (missing parts from reference TRBV7-9 and TRBJ1-5): DTGVSQNPRHKITKRGQNVTFRCDPISEHNRLYWYRQTLGQGPEFLTYFQNEAQLEKSRLLSDRFSAERPKGSFSTLEIQRTEQGDSAMYLCASSLLHSNQPQHFGDGTRLSIL.

The chain couples TRBV14 to TRBJ1-1; D call uncertain. The CDR3 contains 13 residues. CDR1 is SGHDN, CDR2 FVKESK, per germline. V was trimmed by 4 bases and J by 4 bases, leaving 10 bases between them. CDR3 DNA: TGTGCCAGCAGCCCTCTACCGGGCACTGAAGCTTTCTTT. Its protein product is CASSPLPGTEAFF. Together with reference TRBV14 and TRBJ1-1, the CDR3 gives the full variable domain: EAGVTQFPSHSVIEKGQTVTLRCDPISGHDNLYWYRRVMGKEIKFLLHFVKESKQDESGMPNNRFLAERTGGTYSTLKVQPAELEDSGVYFCASSPLPGTEAFFGQGTRLTVV.

The rearrangement uses TRBV9 and TRBJ2-5, with a weak D call TRBD1 (6 bases). This CDR3 is 14 amino acids long. V was trimmed by 4 bases and J by 2 bases, leaving 12 bases between them. The germline V gene has CDR1 SGDLS and CDR2 YYNGEE. This chain's CDR3 is CASSPGVLQETQYF. CDR3 nucleotides: TGTGCCAGCAGCCCAGGGGTCCTGCAAGAGACCCAGTACTTC.

This chain uses TRBV6-1 with TRBJ2-6, with D possibly being TRBD1 or TRBD2 (5 bases each). CDR1 and CDR2 from the germline V gene are MNHNS and SASEGT. Deletions cut 4 bases from V and 2 bases from J, with 12 bases between. The CDR3 has 16 residues. CDR3 nucleotide sequence: TGTGCCAGCAGTGCCGACGGGGCGGCTGGGGCCAACGTCCTGACTTTC. It yields the protein CASSADGAAGANVLTF.

For this clone: The sample carries other DNA sequences with the same CDR3. This chain joins TRBV29-1 and TRBJ2-7; no reliable D call. Between the trimmed V and J ends, which lost 5 bases and 0 bases, there was a span of 8 bases. The CDR3 consists of 12 residues. Germline CDR1 SQVTM, CDR2 ANQGSEA. CDR3 amino acids: CSVLRDSYEQYF. The CDR3 nucleotides read TGCAGCGTTTTAAGGGACTCCTACGAGCAGTACTTC.

The chain links TRBV15 to TRBJ2-3; TRBD1 might be the D (6 bases). Germline V lookup: CDR1 LNHNV, CDR2 YYDKDF (reference sequence). V was clipped by 5 bases and J by 5 bases, with 26 bases between them. This CDR3 has 18 residues. CDR3 amino acids: CATSAKITTAYREDTQYF. CDR3 DNA sequence: TGTGCCACCAGCGCAAAAATCACGACCGCCTACAGGGAAGATACGCAGTATTTT. Full variable domain (remainder filled in from reference TRBV15 and TRBJ2-3): DAMVIQNPRYQVTQFGKPVTLSCSQTLNHNVMYWYQQKSSQAPKLLFHYYDKDFNNEADTPDNFQSRRPNTSFCFLDIRSPGLGDTAMYLCATSAKITTAYREDTQYFGPGTRLTVL.

V gene TRBV5-4 combines with J gene TRBJ2-2, with D possibly matching TRBD1 (5 bases). This CDR3 spans 14 amino acids. Trimming took off 5 bases at V and 4 bases at J, with 12 bases between the two ends. The germline CDR1 and CDR2 sequences are SGHNT and YYREEE (reference sequence). As DNA, the CDR3 is TGTGCCAGCAGGAGCTATCAGGGCACCGGGGAGCTGTTTTTT. Amino acids: CASRSYQGTGELFF.

The V and J genes are TRBV2 and TRBJ2-2; TRBD1 matches at 9 bases. After removal of 4 bases from V and 6 bases from J, the junction contained 3 bases not matched to a gene. CDR1 and CDR2 from the germline V gene are SNHLY and FYNNEI. The length of the CDR3 is 14 residues. The CDR3 loop reads CASSGRQGAGELFF. As DNA, the CDR3 is TGTGCCAGCAGTGGTAGACAGGGGGCCGGGGAGCTGTTTTTT.

V gene TRBV5-1 combines with J gene TRBJ2-7; 7 bases map to TRBD1. J was trimmed by 2 bases and V by 4 bases; bases with no gene match: 9. The CDR3 is 15 amino acids. CDR1 SGHRS and CDR2 YFSETQ come from the germline V gene. CDR3 bases: TGCGCCAGCAGCCCACAGACAGGGAATACCTACGAGCAGTACTTC. Translating gives CASSPQTGNTYEQYF. Full variable domain (missing parts from reference TRBV5-1 and TRBJ2-7): KAGVTQTPRYLIKTRGQQVTLSCSPISGHRSVSWYQQTPGQGLQFLFEYFSETQRNKGNFPGRFSGRQFSNSRSEMNVSTLELGDSALYLCASSPQTGNTYEQYFGPGTRLTVT.

The chain carries TRBV5-1 and TRBJ2-7; D possibly uses TRBD1 or TRBD2 (5 bases each). The germline V gene encodes CDR1 SGHRS and CDR2 YFSETQ. This CDR3 contains 13 residues. V lost 4 bases, J lost 6 bases, and 14 bases lay in between. In DNA, the CDR3 is TGCGCCAGCAGCCGGGGACGGGGTGTCGAGCAGTACTTC. Translated: CASSRGRGVEQYF. Full variable domain (missing parts from reference TRBV5-1 and TRBJ2-7): KAGVTQTPRYLIKTRGQQVTLSCSPISGHRSVSWYQQTPGQGLQFLFEYFSETQRNKGNFPGRFSGRQFSNSRSEMNVSTLELGDSALYLCASSRGRGVEQYFGPGTRLTVT.

As for this clone: Other DNA sequences in the same sample also yield this CDR3. The CDR3 nucleotides read TGCGCCAGCAGCTTGGAGTTGGCAGGGGGCTACGAGCAGTACTTC. Protein sequence: CASSLELAGGYEQYF. The V gene is TRBV5-1, the J gene TRBJ2-7; 7 nucleotides line up with TRBD1. Per the germline V gene, CDR1 is SGHRS and CDR2 is YFSETQ. After removal of 0 bases from V and 3 bases from J, the junction contained 6 bases not matched to a gene. The CDR3 runs to 15 residues.

This sequence joins TRBV18 and TRBJ2-1, with 8 bases aligning to TRBD2. Trimming took 3 bases from V and 8 from J; bases not matched to a gene: 12. Looked up from germline, CDR1 is KGHSH and CDR2 is LQKENI. The CDR3 is made up of 16 amino acids. The DNA of the CDR3 is TGTGCCAGCTCACCGCCGGGACTAGTAAAGTTGGATGAGCAGTTCTTC. Its translation is CASSPPGLVKLDEQFF.

In DNA, the CDR3 is TGTGCCAGCAGTGAAGTGGCAACTAGCGGGATCTACGAGCAGTACTTC. This sequence encodes CASSEVATSGIYEQYF. The rearrangement joins TRBV6-1 to TRBJ2-7; TRBD2 agrees at 10 bases. From germline, CDR1 is MNHNS and CDR2 SASEGT. Unmatched junction bases numbered 6, after V lost 1 base and J lost 3 bases. The CDR3 is made up of 16 amino acids.

The V gene is TRBV9, the J gene TRBJ2-3; TRBD2 matches at 8 bases. The germline V gene has CDR1 SGDLS and CDR2 YYNGEE. This CDR3 is built from 17 residues. With 0 bases clipped from V and 4 bases from J, the junction kept 10 bases outside the gene matches. CDR3 coding DNA: TGTGCCAGCAGCGTAGAGGGATTCGGACTAGCCGCAGATACGCAGTATTTT. Translation gives CASSVEGFGLAADTQYF.

This chain links TRBV5-1 with TRBJ2-1; TRBD2 aligns across 8 bases. Germline lookup yields CDR1 SGHRS and CDR2 YFSETQ. After removal of 0 bases from V and 1 base from J, the junction contained 3 bases not matched to a gene. CDR3 length equals 16 residues. CDR3 amino acids: CASSLEGLVSYNEQFF. The CDR3 bases are TGCGCCAGCAGCTTGGAGGGACTAGTATCCTACAATGAGCAGTTCTTC.

The V and J genes are TRBV29-1 and TRBJ2-5; TRBD1 matches at 10 bases. The CDR3 contains 13 residues. V lost 6 bases to trimming and J lost 7 bases; unmatched junction nucleotides: 8. Germline V lookup: CDR1 SQVTM, CDR2 ANQGSEA. This CDR3 reads CSVRQGAAGTQYF. CDR3 in DNA: TGCAGCGTACGACAGGGGGCGGCGGGGACCCAGTACTTC.

The chain recombines TRBV29-1 with TRBJ2-1; TRBD2 matches 7 bases. With V trimmed by 5 bases and J by 8 bases, 6 bases remained unmatched. CDR3 size: 12 residues. Germline CDR1 and CDR2: SQVTM and ANQGSEA. The CDR3 spells CSVWGRADEQFF. Here the CDR3 DNA reads TGCAGCGTTTGGGGGAGGGCCGATGAGCAGTTCTTC.

The CDR3 nucleotides are TGTGCCAGCAGCCTAAGGACAGGGAGCAATCAGCCCCAGCATTTT. Translating gives CASSLRTGSNQPQHF. The chain has TRBV7-2 and TRBJ1-5; 8 bases are a match to TRBD1. The CDR3 contains 15 residues. In germline, CDR1 is SGHTA, CDR2 FQGNSA. V dropped 5 bases and J dropped 1; count of bases not matched to a gene: 4.

V and J are TRBV2 and TRBJ1-4; the match to TRBD1 covers 7 bases. Germline-derived CDR1 and CDR2 are SNHLY and FYNNEI. This CDR3 has 11 residues. J gave up 10 bases and V 5 bases, and 1 base lay outside the gene matches. CDR3 region: CASSTGAKLFF. The DNA of the CDR3 is TGTGCCAGCAGTACAGGGGCAAAACTGTTTTTT.

As to this clone: The sample carries other DNA sequences with the same CDR3. V usage is TRBV5-1 and J usage is TRBJ2-5; D remains unclear. This CDR3 is 11 amino acids long. In germline, CDR1 is SGHRS, CDR2 YFSETQ. V was shortened by 5 bases and J by 1 base, with 3 bases between the two germline ends. The CDR3: CASSAQETQYF. The DNA for the CDR3 is TGCGCCAGCAGTGCCCAAGAGACCCAGTACTTC.

V usage is TRBV5-6 and J usage is TRBJ1-1, with D unresolved. Germline lookup yields CDR1 SGHDT and CDR2 YYEEEE. The CDR3 runs 12 residues. The V and J ends lost 4 bases and 6 bases respectively, with 10 bases between them. CDR3 in amino acids: CASSPVGSEAFF. In nucleotides, the CDR3 is TGTGCCAGCAGCCCGGTCGGTTCTGAAGCTTTCTTT.

J is TRBJ1-3 and V is TRBV9, with D uncertain. Germline V gives CDR1 SGDLS, CDR2 YYNGEE. The length of the CDR3 is 15 residues. The V end was cut by 0 bases, the J end by 0 bases, with 7 bases between. CDR3 amino acids: CASSVVPNSGNTIYF. The CDR3 nucleotides are TGTGCCAGCAGCGTAGTGCCGAACTCTGGAAACACCATATATTTT. Full variable domain (outside the CDR3, taken from reference TRBV9 and TRBJ1-3): DSGVTQTPKHLITATGQRVTLRCSPRSGDLSVYWYQQSLDQGLQFLIQYYNGEERAKGNILERFSAQQFPDLHSELNLSSLELGDSALYFCASSVVPNSGNTIYFGEGSWLTVV.

The V call is TRBV7-9, the J call TRBJ2-7; unclear D gene. The CDR3 is 13 residues long. Trimming removed 1 base at V and 4 bases at J, with 8 bases between. Germline V lookup: CDR1 SEHNR, CDR2 FQNEAQ (reference sequence). In nucleotides, the CDR3 is TGTGCCAGCAGCTTAGTGGGAACGTACGAGCAGTACTTC. Its translation is CASSLVGTYEQYF.

The rearrangement joins TRBV27 to TRBJ2-1; D is ambiguous. V was shortened by 8 bases and J by 8 bases, with 19 bases between the two germline ends. The CDR3 covers 14 residues. Looked up from germline, CDR1 is MNHEY and CDR2 is SMNVEV (reference sequence). The CDR3 DNA reads as TGTGCCAGCCAAAAGCAGTATGGTTCTGATGAGCAGTTCTTC. This translates into CASQKQYGSDEQFF.

This chain joins TRBV9 and TRBJ2-7; TRBD1 matches at 9 bases. The CDR3 contains 17 residues. V was clipped by 0 bases and J by 1 base; unmatched bases: 8. Germline CDR1 reads SGDLS; CDR2 reads YYNGEE. The CDR3 nucleotides read TGTGCCAGCAGCGTAGGAATGGGGACAGGGCTGTCCTACGAGCAGTACTTC. Residues: CASSVGMGTGLSYEQYF. Combining the CDR3 with reference TRBV9 and TRBJ2-7 gives the whole variable domain DSGVTQTPKHLITATGQRVTLRCSPRSGDLSVYWYQQSLDQGLQFLIQYYNGEERAKGNILERFSAQQFPDLHSELNLSSLELGDSALYFCASSVGMGTGLSYEQYFGPGTRLTVT.

The chain is built from TRBV7-6 and TRBJ2-7, with TRBD1 matching 9 bases. Trimming cost V 8 bases and J 4 bases; bases outside gene matches: 6. This CDR3 comprises 13 residues. Germline CDR1 is SGHVS and CDR2 is FNYEAQ. This CDR3 is CASGNRGRYEQYF. DNA of the CDR3: TGTGCCAGCGGGAACAGGGGGCGGTACGAGCAGTACTTC. Complete variable domain (other parts from reference TRBV7-6 and TRBJ2-7): GAGVSQSPRYKVTKRGQDVALRCDPISGHVSLYWYRQALGQGPEFLTYFNYEAQQDKSGLPNDRFSAERPEGSISTLTIQRTEQRDSAMYRCASGNRGRYEQYFGPGTRLTVT.

The V call is TRBV2, the J call TRBJ1-4; D might be TRBD1 (6 bases). The CDR3 is 14 residues long. From germline, CDR1 is SNHLY and CDR2 FYNNEI. V was pared by 5 bases and J by 13 bases, with 20 bases between. CDR3 bases: TGTGCCAGCAGTTACAGGGCCCCTAGAGATAGACTGTTTTTT. Protein product: CASSYRAPRDRLFF.